The TCR beta chain described here comes from a study of T cell responses to AZD1222 COVID-19 vaccine. TCRdb's copy holds only in-frame clones and misses some; the assay was immunoSEQ multiplex PCR. The sample has tens of thousands of clones; about nine tenths are singletons. General study findings and limits: White British ancestry dominated among donors, who included more females, and clonal diversity was possibly underestimated.

Trimming left V 6 bases short and J 0 bases short, with 15 bases between. Germline lookup yields CDR1 MGHDK and CDR2 SYGVNS. The CDR3 covers 16 residues. In regard to this clone: Antigen unknown.

The sample in question was peripheral blood, obtained on day 0 of AZD1222 vaccination. The chain is built from TRBV25-1 and TRBJ2-1; weak D call: TRBD1 (6 bases). The TCR sequence derives from an adult in good health. The CDR3 is CASSSGHYHSYNEQFF. In DNA, the CDR3 is TGTGCCAGCAGCTCGGGACACTACCACTCCTACAATGAGCAGTTCTTC. Complete variable domain (other parts from reference TRBV25-1 and TRBJ2-1): EADIYQTPRYLVIGTGKKITLECSQTMGHDKMYWYQQDPGMELHLIHYSYGVNSTEKGDLSSESTVSRIRTEHFPLTLESARPSHTSQYLCASSSGHYHSYNEQFFGPGTRLTVL.